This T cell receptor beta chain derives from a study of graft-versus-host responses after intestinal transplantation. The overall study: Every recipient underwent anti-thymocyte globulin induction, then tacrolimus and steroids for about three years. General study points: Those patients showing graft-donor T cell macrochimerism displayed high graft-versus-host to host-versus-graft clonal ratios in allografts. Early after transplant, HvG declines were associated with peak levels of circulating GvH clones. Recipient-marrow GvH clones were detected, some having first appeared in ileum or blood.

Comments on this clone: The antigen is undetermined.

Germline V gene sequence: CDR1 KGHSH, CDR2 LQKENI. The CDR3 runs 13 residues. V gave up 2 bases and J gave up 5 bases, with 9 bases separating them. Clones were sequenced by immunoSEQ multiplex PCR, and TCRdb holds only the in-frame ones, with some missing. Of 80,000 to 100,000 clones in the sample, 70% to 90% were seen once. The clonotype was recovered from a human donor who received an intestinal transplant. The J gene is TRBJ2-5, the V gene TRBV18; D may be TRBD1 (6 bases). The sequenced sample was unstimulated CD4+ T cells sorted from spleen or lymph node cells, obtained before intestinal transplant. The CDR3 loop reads CASSPGTIETQYF. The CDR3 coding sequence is TGTGCCAGCTCACCAGGGACAATTGAGACCCAGTACTTC.